One sample yielded the 30 T cell receptor beta chains listed below, sequenced in a study of HIV-infected children after antiretroviral therapy interruption. The treatment was: PENTA 11 planned treatment interruption arm or continuous ART arm. The TCR library was built from RNA with a 3' RACE protocol and unique molecular identifiers. TCRdb redid the calling of the 3' RACE reads with MiXCR, one entry per CDR3 protein. The repertoire holds fewer than 20,000 distinct CDR3 sequences, with less than 4% as singletons. This specimen was CD45RA+ CD4+ T cells from PBMCs, taken from a donor given antiretroviral therapy, either interrupted or continuous. Regarding subset: naive CD4+ CD45RA+ CD45RO- T cells. The origin of the receptors is a child between 2 and 17 years old with HIV.

This CDR3 reads CASSLGQSLNTEAFF. CDR3 sequence (DNA): TGTGCCAGCAGCTTAGGACAGAGCCTGAACACTGAAGCTTTCTTT. V gene TRBV11-1 combines with J gene TRBJ1-1, with D perhaps matching TRBD1 (5 bases). The germline gives CDR1 SGHAT, CDR2 FQDESV (reference sequence). The CDR3 runs to 15 residues. V was cut by 1 base and J by 0 bases, with 9 bases left in between. Together with reference TRBV11-1 and TRBJ1-1, the CDR3 gives the full variable domain: EAEVAQSPRYKITEKSQAVAFWCDPISGHATLYWYRQILGQGPELLVQFQDESVVDDSQLPKDRFSAERLKGVDSTLKIQPAELGDSAMYLCASSLGQSLNTEAFFGQGTRLTVV.

Notes on this clonotype: A clone one base away is much larger, so this may be a read error. As the CDR3 is not closed by the conserved phenylalanine or tryptophan, this likely results from a read error. The chain is built from TRBV6-1 and TRBJ1-1; no clear D gene. V was clipped by 5 bases and J by 0 bases, with 7 bases between them. This CDR3 has 13 residues. Germline values: CDR1 MNHNS, CDR2 SASEGT. CDR3: CASSLNMNTEAFL. The CDR3 coding sequence is TGTGCCAGCAGTCTAAACATGAACACTGAAGCTTTCCTT.

This clonotype was recorded many times. This chain uses TRBV29-1 with TRBJ1-1; 7 bases are a match to TRBD1. There are 14 residues in the CDR3. Looked up from germline, CDR1 is SQVTM and CDR2 is ANQGSEA. The trim removed 6 bases at V and 4 bases at J, leaving 11 bases unmatched. The CDR3, as DNA: TGCAGCGTGATCAAGACAGGGTGGGGCACTGAAGCTTTCTTT. The encoded protein is CSVIKTGWGTEAFF.

This clonotype was counted at least ten times. V gene TRBV19 combines with J gene TRBJ1-5, with 7 positions matching TRBD1. The CDR3 is 13 residues long. J lost 6 bases, V lost 6 bases, and 5 bases had no gene match. Germline V CDR1 and CDR2: LNHDA, SQIVND (reference sequence). The DNA for the CDR3 is TGTGCCAGTAGCTTTACAGGGGCTCAGCCCCAGCATTTT. It yields the protein CASSFTGAQPQHF.

In its sample, this clonotype was seen many times. The chain combines TRBV20-1 with TRBJ2-3, with D tentatively TRBD2 (6 bases). Trimming shortened V by 6 bases and J by 1 base, and 14 bases separated the two germline ends. The CDR3 has 14 amino acids. Germline loops: CDR1 DFQATT, CDR2 SNEGSKA (reference sequence). The chain's CDR3 is CSATGWGGTDTQYF. CDR3 DNA sequence: TGCAGTGCCACTGGGTGGGGGGGCACAGATACGCAGTATTTT.

This clonotype is termed medium-sized. The V gene is TRBV7-3, the J gene TRBJ1-1, with TRBD1 matching over 8 bases. Germline assignment: CDR1 SGHTA and CDR2 FQGTGA. Trimming at V came to 7 bases and at J to 1 base, leaving 5 bases not matched to a gene. The CDR3 is 14 residues long. CDR3 loop: CASMPTGENTEAFF. CDR3 DNA sequence: TGTGCCAGCATGCCGACAGGGGAGAACACTGAAGCTTTCTTT.

This clonotype was seen repeatedly, ten times or more. The chain carries TRBV12-3 or TRBV12-4 and TRBJ1-3, with TRBD1 matching 7 bases. J gave up 3 bases and V 4 bases, and 15 bases lay outside the gene matches. The CDR3 runs to 18 residues. In nucleotides, the CDR3 is TGTGCCAGCAGTTACTTATACAGGGGAATATTAGGTGGAAACACCATATATTTT. Residues: CASSYLYRGILGGNTIYF.

By proportion, this clonotype is medium-sized. In nucleotides, the CDR3 is TGTGCCAGCAGCTGGACAGGGGGCGTCGGGTCCTACGAGCAGTACTTC. It is translated as CASSWTGGVGSYEQYF. The chain is built from TRBV12-3 or TRBV12-4 and TRBJ2-7; 11 bases map to TRBD1. This CDR3 has 16 amino acids. J lost 1 base, V lost 6 bases, and 8 bases had no gene match.

This clonotype has at least ten counts. The rearrangement uses TRBV23-1 and TRBJ2-5, with 7 bases fitting TRBD1. TRBV23-1 is noted as an ORF with a role that remains uncertain. Losses at the gene ends were 2 bases for V and 1 base for J; bases not matched to a gene: 10. CDR3 size: 17 residues. The CDR3 bases are TGCGCCAGCAGTCAACCCTACAGACAGGGTTTCCAAGAGACCCAGTACTTC. Its protein product is CASSQPYRQGFQETQYF.

Ten or more counts support this clonotype. The chain employs TRBV20-1 and TRBJ1-1; TRBD1 aligns across 7 bases. The CDR3 has 14 amino acids. Trimming removed 3 bases from V and 4 bases from J; junction bases left unmatched: 8. The germline V gene encodes CDR1 DFQATT and CDR2 SNEGSKA (reference sequence). Here the CDR3 reads CSASWRKGATEAFF. The CDR3 DNA sequence: TGCAGTGCTAGTTGGAGGAAGGGGGCCACTGAAGCTTTCTTT.

This clonotype has at least ten counts. The chain carries TRBV3-1 and TRBJ2-1, with D perhaps TRBD2 (6 bases). The CDR3 consists of 16 residues. Germline V gene data show CDR1 as LGHDT and CDR2 as YNNKEL (reference sequence). V was trimmed by 5 bases and J by 0 bases, leaving 14 bases between them. CDR3 in DNA: TGTGCCAGCAGCTTTCGGCCGGAGGGCTCCTACAATGAGCAGTTCTTC. Protein: CASSFRPEGSYNEQFF.

Ten or more counts support this clonotype. This chain uses TRBV10-3 with TRBJ2-3; D unclear. The CDR3 runs to 16 residues. The germline V gene encodes CDR1 ENHRY and CDR2 SYGVKD. Trimming pared 0 bases from V and 0 bases from J, leaving 10 bases between. The DNA for the CDR3 is TGTGCCATCAGTGAGTCCGAGGAATCGAGCACAGATACGCAGTATTTT. This gives the protein CAISESEESSTDTQYF.

This clonotype was observed many times. The V and J genes are TRBV2 and TRBJ2-7, with D perhaps matching TRBD1 (5 bases). The CDR3 length is 14 residues. Trimming cost V 3 bases and J 7 bases, with 16 bases left between them. From germline, CDR1 is SNHLY and CDR2 FYNNEI. CDR3: CASSDVQAFGEQYF. The CDR3 coding sequence is TGTGCCAGCAGTGATGTACAGGCCTTCGGGGAGCAGTACTTC.

This clonotype was counted ten times or more. This rearrangement joins TRBV6-1 to TRBJ2-6; D not resolved. Trimming removed 11 bases at V and 0 bases at J, with 11 bases between. CDR3 length: 14 residues. Per germline, CDR1 MNHNS and CDR2 SASEGT. CDR3 residues: CAGYRDSGANVLTF. CDR3 nucleotide sequence: TGTGCCGGCTACAGAGACTCTGGGGCCAACGTCCTGACTTTC.

Sample share makes this clonotype medium-sized. V is TRBV6-6 and J is TRBJ1-2; D is unclear. The V end was cut by 7 bases, the J end by 10 bases, with 16 bases between. CDR1 and CDR2 from the germline V gene are MNHNY and SVGAGI (reference sequence). The CDR3 loop spans 12 amino acids. The CDR3 sequence is CASTLRRDVYTF. CDR3 sequence (DNA): TGTGCCAGCACCTTACGGAGGGATGTCTACACCTTC.

This clonotype has ten or more counts. Mismatch with germline at one junction end may stem from a read error. In DNA, the CDR3 is TGTGCCAGCAGCCAAGTCAGGGGGGCCAACGAAAGATTATTTTTC. Encoded protein: CASSQVRGANERLFF. The J gene is TRBJ1-4, the V gene TRBV4-2, with TRBD1 identical over 7 bases. Germline V gives CDR1 LGHNA, CDR2 YNFKEQ. The CDR3 totals 15 residues.

At least ten counts were recorded for this clonotype. The chain links TRBV30 to TRBJ2-3; D possibly matches TRBD1 or TRBD2 (7 bases each). This CDR3 is built from 14 residues. Deletions cut 3 bases from V and 5 bases from J, with 15 bases between. Looked up from germline, CDR1 is GTSNPN and CDR2 is SVGIG (reference sequence). This CDR3 reads CAWSSGGGGDTQYF. In DNA, the CDR3 is TGTGCCTGGAGCTCAGGGGGAGGGGGAGATACGCAGTATTTT.

This clonotype appeared many times. In DNA form, the CDR3 reads TGCAGTGCCAACGACAGGGGCGCCACCGGGGAGCTGTTTTTT. Amino acid sequence: CSANDRGATGELFF. V gene TRBV20-1 combines with J gene TRBJ2-2; 8 bases are a match to TRBD1. Looked up from germline, CDR1 is DFQATT and CDR2 is SNEGSKA (reference sequence). Trimming removed 6 bases from V and 4 bases from J; junction bases left unmatched: 7. CDR3 length: 14 residues.

This clonotype was recorded a few times. The chain is built from TRBV24-1 and TRBJ1-5, with 7 bases identical to TRBD1. Per germline, CDR1 KGHDR and CDR2 SFDVKD. The trim removed 4 bases at V and 4 bases at J, leaving 9 bases unmatched. The CDR3 sequence is 16 residues long. CDR3 region: CATSEYLRGNNQPQHF. In DNA, the CDR3 is TGTGCCACCAGTGAGTACCTCAGGGGGAATAATCAGCCCCAGCATTTT.

This clonotype is labeled medium-sized. The V call is TRBV5-1, the J call TRBJ1-6, with 10 bases aligning to TRBD1. CDR3 size: 15 residues. With 4 bases clipped from V and 10 bases from J, the junction kept 8 bases outside the gene matches. Germline CDR1 and CDR2: SGHRS and YFSETQ. The CDR3 reads CASSPGQGLRSPLHF. CDR3 nucleotide sequence: TGCGCCAGCAGCCCGGGACAGGGGTTAAGATCACCCCTCCACTTT.

This clonotype was seen ten or more times. CDR3 nucleotide sequence: TGTGCCAGCATCCGACAGGGGGGGGAGAATGAGCAGTTCTTC. Translated: CASIRQGGENEQFF. This chain connects TRBV28 to TRBJ2-1; TRBD1 matches at 9 bases. The V segment lost 7 bases and the J segment 7 bases; nucleotides outside the gene matches: 8. The CDR3 length is 14 residues. CDR1 MDHEN and CDR2 SYDVKM come from the germline V gene.

This clonotype was observed a few times. The chain couples TRBV2 to TRBJ1-5; D might be TRBD1 (6 bases). V lost 4 bases, J lost 5 bases, and 12 bases lay in between. The CDR3 consists of 14 residues. Germline-derived CDR1 and CDR2 are SNHLY and FYNNEI. CDR3 protein: CASSADRSYQPQHF. CDR3 nucleotide sequence: TGTGCCAGCAGTGCGGACAGATCCTATCAGCCCCAGCATTTT.

By its share, this clonotype is medium-sized. One junction end disagrees with the germline gene, perhaps due to a read error. The V and J genes are TRBV12-3 or TRBV12-4 and TRBJ2-5; TRBD1 matches at 8 bases. The CDR3 sequence is 13 residues long. The DNA for the CDR3 is TGTGCAAGCAGCCTGGACAGGGAAGACACCCAGTACTTT. The encoded protein is CASSLDREDTQYF.

This clonotype came up many times. The gene calls are TRBV30 and TRBJ1-1, with D perhaps matching TRBD1 (5 bases). The V end was cut by 1 base, the J end by 4 bases, with 7 bases between. Germline CDR1 is GTSNPN and CDR2 is SVGIG (reference sequence). The CDR3 is made up of 12 amino acids. This CDR3 reads CAWSAGGTEAFF. In DNA form, the CDR3 reads TGTGCCTGGAGTGCGGGGGGCACTGAAGCTTTCTTT.

This clonotype turned up a few times. V usage is TRBV6-5 and J usage is TRBJ2-1; the match to TRBD2 covers 7 bases. The CDR3 length is 16 residues. The germline CDR1 and CDR2 sequences are MNHEY and SVGAGI. The V gene end was trimmed by 6 bases and the J gene end by 4 bases; junction bases not matched to a gene: 12. The CDR3: CASRQTPAGIYNEQFF. The CDR3 bases are TGTGCCAGCAGACAAACCCCAGCGGGAATTTACAATGAGCAGTTCTTC.

This clonotype was seen ten or more times. The rearrangement uses TRBV5-1 and TRBJ1-2, with TRBD1 as a possible D gene (5 bases). Germline V lookup: CDR1 SGHRS, CDR2 YFSETQ. The CDR3 has 15 residues. V lost 0 bases and J 6 bases, leaving 15 bases between the germline ends. The CDR3 protein is CASSLANRNGDGYTF. CDR3 bases: TGCGCCAGCAGCTTGGCGAACAGGAACGGTGATGGCTACACCTTC.

This clonotype was counted at least ten times. The chain recombines TRBV5-1 with TRBJ2-6; no reliable D call. The CDR3 sequence is 16 residues long. Between the trimmed V and J ends, which lost 7 bases and 0 bases, there was a span of 14 bases. CDR1 and CDR2 from the germline V gene are SGHRS and YFSETQ. The CDR3 sequence: CASLETPSSGANVLTF. The CDR3 nucleotides are TGCGCCAGCTTAGAGACCCCTTCCTCTGGGGCCAACGTCCTGACTTTC.

This clonotype has at least ten counts. The chain carries TRBV28 and TRBJ1-5, with a tentative D call TRBD1 (5 bases). Germline CDR1 reads MDHEN; CDR2 reads SYDVKM. V was shortened by 4 bases and J by 1 base, with 8 bases between the two germline ends. CDR3 length: 14 amino acids. CDR3 region: CASSSGGSNQPQHF. The DNA of the CDR3 is TGTGCCAGCAGTTCGGGGGGGAGCAATCAGCCCCAGCATTTT.

This rearrangement joins TRBV7-2 to TRBJ1-2; possible D gene TRBD1, 5 bases. There are 12 residues in the CDR3. The V end lost 11 bases, the J end lost 2 bases, and 12 bases lay between the germline ends. Germline values: CDR1 SGHTA, CDR2 FQGNSA. CDR3 nucleotides: TGTGCCTCCCGGGGGGGGAACTATGGCTACACCTTC. The encoded protein is CASRGGNYGYTF.

This clonotype was picked up many times. This chain uses TRBV20-1 with TRBJ1-5; no definite D call. Trimming removed 6 bases at V and 6 bases at J, with 15 bases between. The CDR3 loop spans 13 amino acids. The germline gives CDR1 DFQATT, CDR2 SNEGSKA (reference sequence). The DNA of the CDR3 is TGCAGTGCCGGTGGAGGAGCGGGTCAGCCCCAGCATTTT. It translates to CSAGGGAGQPQHF.